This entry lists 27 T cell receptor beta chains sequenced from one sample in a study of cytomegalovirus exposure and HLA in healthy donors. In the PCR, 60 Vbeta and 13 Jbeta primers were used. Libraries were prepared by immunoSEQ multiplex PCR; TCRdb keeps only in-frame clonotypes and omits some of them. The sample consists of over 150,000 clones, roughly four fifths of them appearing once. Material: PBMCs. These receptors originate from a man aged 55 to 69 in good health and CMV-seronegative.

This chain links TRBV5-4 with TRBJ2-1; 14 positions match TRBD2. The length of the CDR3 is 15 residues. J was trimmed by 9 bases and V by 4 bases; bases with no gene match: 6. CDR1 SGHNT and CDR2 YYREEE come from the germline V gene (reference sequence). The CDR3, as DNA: TGTGCCAGCAGCCCTCGACTAGCGGGGGGGGCTGAGCAGTTCTTC. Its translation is CASSPRLAGGAEQFF. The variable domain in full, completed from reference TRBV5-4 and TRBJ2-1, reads ETGVTQSPTHLIKTRGQQVTLRCSSQSGHNTVSWYQQALGQGPQFIFQYYREEENGRGNFPPRFSGLQFPNYSSELNVNALELDDSALYLCASSPRLAGGAEQFFGPGTRLTVL.

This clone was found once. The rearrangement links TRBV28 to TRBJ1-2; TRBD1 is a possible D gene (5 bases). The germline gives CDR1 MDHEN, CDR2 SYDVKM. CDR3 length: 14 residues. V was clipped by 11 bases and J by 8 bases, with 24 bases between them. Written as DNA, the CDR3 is TGTGCCCACAAGGTAGGGAGGGGATCGGACGGCTACACCTTC. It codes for CAHKVGRGSDGYTF.

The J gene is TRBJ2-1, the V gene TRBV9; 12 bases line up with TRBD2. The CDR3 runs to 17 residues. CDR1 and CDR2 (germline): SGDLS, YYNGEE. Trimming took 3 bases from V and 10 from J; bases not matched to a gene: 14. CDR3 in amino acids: CASSDRPGTSGWGEQFF. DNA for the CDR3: TGTGCCAGCAGCGACCGTCCCGGGACTAGCGGGTGGGGAGAGCAGTTCTTC.

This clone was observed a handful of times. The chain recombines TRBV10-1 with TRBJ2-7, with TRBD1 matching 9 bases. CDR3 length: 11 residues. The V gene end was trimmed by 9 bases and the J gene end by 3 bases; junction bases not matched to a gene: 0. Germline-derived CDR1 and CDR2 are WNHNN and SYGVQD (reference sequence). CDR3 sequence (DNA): TGCGCCAGGACAGGGGGCTACGAGCAGTACTTC. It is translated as CARTGGYEQYF.

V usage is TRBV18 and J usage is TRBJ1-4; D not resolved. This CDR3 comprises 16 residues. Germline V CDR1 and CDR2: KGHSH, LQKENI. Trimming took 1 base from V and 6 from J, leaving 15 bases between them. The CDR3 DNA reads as TGTGCCAGCTCACCACTCGCGACACCCGTCGATGAAAAACTGTTTTTT. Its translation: CASSPLATPVDEKLFF.

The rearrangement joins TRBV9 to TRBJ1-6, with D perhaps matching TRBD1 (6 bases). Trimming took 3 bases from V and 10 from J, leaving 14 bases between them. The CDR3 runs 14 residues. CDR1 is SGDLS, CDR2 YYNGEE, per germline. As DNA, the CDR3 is TGTGCCAGCAGCGCCCGGGGGGGCGAGTCACCCCTCCACTTT. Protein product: CASSARGGESPLHF.

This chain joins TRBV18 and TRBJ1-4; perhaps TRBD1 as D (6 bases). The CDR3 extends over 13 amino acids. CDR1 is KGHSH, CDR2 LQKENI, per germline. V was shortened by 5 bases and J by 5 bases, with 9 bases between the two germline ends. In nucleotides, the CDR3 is TGTGCCAGCTCAAGGACAGTGAATGAAAAACTGTTTTTT. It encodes CASSRTVNEKLFF.

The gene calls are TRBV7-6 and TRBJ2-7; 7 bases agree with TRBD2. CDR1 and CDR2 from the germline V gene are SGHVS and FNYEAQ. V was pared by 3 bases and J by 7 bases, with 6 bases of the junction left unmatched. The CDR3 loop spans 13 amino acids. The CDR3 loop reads CASSLPTSREQYF. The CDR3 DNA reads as TGTGCCAGCAGCTTGCCGACTAGCCGGGAGCAGTACTTC.

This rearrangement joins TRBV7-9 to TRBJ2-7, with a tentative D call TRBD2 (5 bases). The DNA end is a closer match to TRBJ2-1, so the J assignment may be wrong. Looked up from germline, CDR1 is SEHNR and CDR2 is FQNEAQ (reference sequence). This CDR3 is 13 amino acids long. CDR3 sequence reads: CASSLSGDYEQFF. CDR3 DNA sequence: TGTGCCAGCAGCTTGAGCGGAGATTACGAGCAGTTCTTC.

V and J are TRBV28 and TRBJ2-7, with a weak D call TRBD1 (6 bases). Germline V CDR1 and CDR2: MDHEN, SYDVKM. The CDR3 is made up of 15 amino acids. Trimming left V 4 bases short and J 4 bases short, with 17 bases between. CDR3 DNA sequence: TGTGCCAGCAGTTCCGGAACAGGGTTGGATTACGAGCAGTACTTC. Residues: CASSSGTGLDYEQYF. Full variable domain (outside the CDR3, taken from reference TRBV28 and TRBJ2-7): DVKVTQSSRYLVKRTGEKVFLECVQDMDHENMFWYRQDPGLGLRLIYFSYDVKMKEKGDIPEGYSVSREKKERFSLILESASTNQTSMYLCASSSGTGLDYEQYFGPGTRLTVT.

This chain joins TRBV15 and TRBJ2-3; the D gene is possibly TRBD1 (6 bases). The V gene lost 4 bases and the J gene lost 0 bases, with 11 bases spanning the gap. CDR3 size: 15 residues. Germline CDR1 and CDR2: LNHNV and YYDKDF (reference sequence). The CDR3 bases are TGTGCCACCAGCACAACAGGGACGAGCACAGATACGCAGTATTTT. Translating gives CATSTTGTSTDTQYF.

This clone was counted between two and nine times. The CDR3 DNA reads as TGTGCCAGCAGTTCCTCGACAGGGGGCTACGAGCAGTACTTC. Translating gives CASSSSTGGYEQYF. The genes are TRBV6-5 and TRBJ2-7; TRBD1 agrees at 9 bases. Germline values: CDR1 MNHEY, CDR2 SVGAGI. The length of the CDR3 is 14 residues. Trimming removed 4 bases from V and 3 bases from J; junction bases left unmatched: 4.

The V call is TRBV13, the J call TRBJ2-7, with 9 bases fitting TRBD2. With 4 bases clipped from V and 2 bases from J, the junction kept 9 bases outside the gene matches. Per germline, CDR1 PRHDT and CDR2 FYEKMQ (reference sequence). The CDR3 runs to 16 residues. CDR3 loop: CASSSKLAGPAYEQYF. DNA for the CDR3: TGTGCCAGCAGCTCCAAACTAGCGGGCCCCGCCTACGAGCAGTACTTC.

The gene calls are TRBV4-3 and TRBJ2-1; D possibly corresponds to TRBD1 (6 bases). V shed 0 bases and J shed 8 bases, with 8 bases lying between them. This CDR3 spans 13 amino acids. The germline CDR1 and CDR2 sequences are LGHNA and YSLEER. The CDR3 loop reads CASSQETGYEQFF. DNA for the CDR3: TGCGCCAGCAGCCAAGAAACAGGGTATGAGCAGTTCTTC.

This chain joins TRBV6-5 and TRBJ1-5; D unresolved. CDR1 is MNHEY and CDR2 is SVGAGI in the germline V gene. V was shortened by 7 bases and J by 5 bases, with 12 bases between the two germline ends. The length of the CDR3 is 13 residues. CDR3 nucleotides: TGTGCCAGCACAACCACTAGGGATCAGCCCCAGCATTTT. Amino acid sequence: CASTTTRDQPQHF.

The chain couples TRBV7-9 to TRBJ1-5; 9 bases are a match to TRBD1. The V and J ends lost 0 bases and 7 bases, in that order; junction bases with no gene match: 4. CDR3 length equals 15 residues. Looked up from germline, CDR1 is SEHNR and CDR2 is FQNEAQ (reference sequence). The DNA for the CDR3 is TGTGCCAGCAGCTTAGCCACAGGGGGCGGCCAGCCCCAGCATTTT. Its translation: CASSLATGGGQPQHF.

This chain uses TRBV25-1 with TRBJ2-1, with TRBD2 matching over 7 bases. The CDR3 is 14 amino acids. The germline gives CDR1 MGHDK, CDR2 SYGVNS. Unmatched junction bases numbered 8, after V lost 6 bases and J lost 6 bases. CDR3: CASRGLVGVNEQFF. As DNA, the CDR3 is TGTGCCAGCAGAGGACTAGTGGGGGTCAATGAGCAGTTCTTC. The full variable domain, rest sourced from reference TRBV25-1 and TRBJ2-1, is EADIYQTPRYLVIGTGKKITLECSQTMGHDKMYWYQQDPGMELHLIHYSYGVNSTEKGDLSSESTVSRIRTEHFPLTLESARPSHTSQYLCASRGLVGVNEQFFGPGTRLTVL.

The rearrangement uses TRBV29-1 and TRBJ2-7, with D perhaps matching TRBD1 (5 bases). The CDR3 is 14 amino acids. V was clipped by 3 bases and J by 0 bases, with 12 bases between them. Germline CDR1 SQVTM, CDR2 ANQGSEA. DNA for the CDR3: TGCAGCGTTGAGCTGGGGCCCAGCTCCTACGAGCAGTACTTC. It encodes CSVELGPSSYEQYF.

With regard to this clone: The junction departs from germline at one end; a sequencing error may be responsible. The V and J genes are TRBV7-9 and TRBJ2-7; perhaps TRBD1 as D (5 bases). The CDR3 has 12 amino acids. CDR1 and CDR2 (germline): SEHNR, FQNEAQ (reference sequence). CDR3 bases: TGTTCCAGCAGCGAGCAGGGCTACGAGCAGTACTTC. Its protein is CSSSEQGYEQYF.

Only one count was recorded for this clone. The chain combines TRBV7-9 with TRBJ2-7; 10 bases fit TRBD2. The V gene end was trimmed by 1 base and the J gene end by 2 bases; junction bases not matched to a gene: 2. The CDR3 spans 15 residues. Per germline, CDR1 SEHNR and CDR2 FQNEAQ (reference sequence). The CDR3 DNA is TGTGCCAGCAGCTTAGGAGCGGGAGGGCCCTACGAGCAGTACTTC. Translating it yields CASSLGAGGPYEQYF.

The DNA of the CDR3 is TGTGCCAGCAGCTCGACGGACAGGGATGACACTGAAGCTTTCTTT. Translation: CASSSTDRDDTEAFF. The chain combines TRBV7-3 with TRBJ1-1, with TRBD1 matching over 8 bases. CDR1 is SGHTA, CDR2 FQGTGA, per germline. V lost 4 bases, J lost 3 bases, and 7 bases stayed unmatched. This CDR3 has 15 amino acids. Supplemented by reference TRBV7-3 and TRBJ1-1, the full variable domain reads GAGVSQTPSNKVTEKGKYVELRCDPISGHTALYWYRQSLGQGPEFLIYFQGTGAADDSGLPNDRFFAVRPEGSVSTLKIQRTERGDSAVYLCASSSTDRDDTEAFFGQGTRLTVV.

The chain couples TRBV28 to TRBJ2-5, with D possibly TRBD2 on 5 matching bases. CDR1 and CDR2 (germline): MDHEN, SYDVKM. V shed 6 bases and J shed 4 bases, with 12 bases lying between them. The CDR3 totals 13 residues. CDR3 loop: CASSPGSLETQYF. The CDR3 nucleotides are TGTGCCAGCAGCCCGGGATCCTTAGAGACCCAGTACTTC.

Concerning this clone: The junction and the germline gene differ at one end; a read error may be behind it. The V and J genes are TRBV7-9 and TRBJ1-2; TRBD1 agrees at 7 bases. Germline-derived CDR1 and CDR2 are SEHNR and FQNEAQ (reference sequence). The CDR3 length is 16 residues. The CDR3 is CSSSLDRRTGDYGYTF. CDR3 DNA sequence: TGTTCCAGCAGCTTAGATCGCCGGACAGGTGATTATGGCTACACCTTC.

The CDR3 sequence is CASTPLGLAGRDTQYF. The CDR3 coding sequence is TGCGCCAGCACCCCCTTGGGCCTAGCGGGGAGGGATACGCAGTATTTT. V and J are TRBV5-1 and TRBJ2-3, with 9 positions matching TRBD2. The V gene's germline CDR1 is SGHRS and CDR2 YFSETQ. This CDR3 has 16 amino acids. Trimming removed 6 bases from V and 6 bases from J; junction bases left unmatched: 14. The full variable domain, in which reference TRBV5-1 and TRBJ2-3 provide the parts outside the CDR3, is KAGVTQTPRYLIKTRGQQVTLSCSPISGHRSVSWYQQTPGQGLQFLFEYFSETQRNKGNFPGRFSGRQFSNSRSEMNVSTLELGDSALYLCASTPLGLAGRDTQYFGPGTRLTVL.

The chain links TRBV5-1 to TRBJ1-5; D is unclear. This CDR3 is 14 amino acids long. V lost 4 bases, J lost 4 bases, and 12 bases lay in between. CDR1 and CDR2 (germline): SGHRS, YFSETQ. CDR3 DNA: TGCGCCAGCAGCCTCGGGGAAAGGAATCAGCCCCAGCATTTT. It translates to CASSLGERNQPQHF. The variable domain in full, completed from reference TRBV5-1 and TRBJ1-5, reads KAGVTQTPRYLIKTRGQQVTLSCSPISGHRSVSWYQQTPGQGLQFLFEYFSETQRNKGNFPGRFSGRQFSNSRSEMNVSTLELGDSALYLCASSLGERNQPQHFGDGTRLSIL.

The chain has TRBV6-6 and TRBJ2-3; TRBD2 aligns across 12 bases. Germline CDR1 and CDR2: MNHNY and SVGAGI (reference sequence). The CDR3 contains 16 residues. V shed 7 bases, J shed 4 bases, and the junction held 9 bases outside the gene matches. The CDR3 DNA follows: TGTGCCAGCACCCCGCGAAGACTAGCGGGAGCAGATACGCAGTATTTT. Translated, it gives CASTPRRLAGADTQYF.

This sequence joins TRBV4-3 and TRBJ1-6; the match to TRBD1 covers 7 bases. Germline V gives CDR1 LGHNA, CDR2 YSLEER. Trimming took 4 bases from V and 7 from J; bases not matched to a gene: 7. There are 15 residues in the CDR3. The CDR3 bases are TGCGCCAGCAGCCTCCGGGACAGCCAAAATTCACCCCTCCACTTT. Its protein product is CASSLRDSQNSPLHF.